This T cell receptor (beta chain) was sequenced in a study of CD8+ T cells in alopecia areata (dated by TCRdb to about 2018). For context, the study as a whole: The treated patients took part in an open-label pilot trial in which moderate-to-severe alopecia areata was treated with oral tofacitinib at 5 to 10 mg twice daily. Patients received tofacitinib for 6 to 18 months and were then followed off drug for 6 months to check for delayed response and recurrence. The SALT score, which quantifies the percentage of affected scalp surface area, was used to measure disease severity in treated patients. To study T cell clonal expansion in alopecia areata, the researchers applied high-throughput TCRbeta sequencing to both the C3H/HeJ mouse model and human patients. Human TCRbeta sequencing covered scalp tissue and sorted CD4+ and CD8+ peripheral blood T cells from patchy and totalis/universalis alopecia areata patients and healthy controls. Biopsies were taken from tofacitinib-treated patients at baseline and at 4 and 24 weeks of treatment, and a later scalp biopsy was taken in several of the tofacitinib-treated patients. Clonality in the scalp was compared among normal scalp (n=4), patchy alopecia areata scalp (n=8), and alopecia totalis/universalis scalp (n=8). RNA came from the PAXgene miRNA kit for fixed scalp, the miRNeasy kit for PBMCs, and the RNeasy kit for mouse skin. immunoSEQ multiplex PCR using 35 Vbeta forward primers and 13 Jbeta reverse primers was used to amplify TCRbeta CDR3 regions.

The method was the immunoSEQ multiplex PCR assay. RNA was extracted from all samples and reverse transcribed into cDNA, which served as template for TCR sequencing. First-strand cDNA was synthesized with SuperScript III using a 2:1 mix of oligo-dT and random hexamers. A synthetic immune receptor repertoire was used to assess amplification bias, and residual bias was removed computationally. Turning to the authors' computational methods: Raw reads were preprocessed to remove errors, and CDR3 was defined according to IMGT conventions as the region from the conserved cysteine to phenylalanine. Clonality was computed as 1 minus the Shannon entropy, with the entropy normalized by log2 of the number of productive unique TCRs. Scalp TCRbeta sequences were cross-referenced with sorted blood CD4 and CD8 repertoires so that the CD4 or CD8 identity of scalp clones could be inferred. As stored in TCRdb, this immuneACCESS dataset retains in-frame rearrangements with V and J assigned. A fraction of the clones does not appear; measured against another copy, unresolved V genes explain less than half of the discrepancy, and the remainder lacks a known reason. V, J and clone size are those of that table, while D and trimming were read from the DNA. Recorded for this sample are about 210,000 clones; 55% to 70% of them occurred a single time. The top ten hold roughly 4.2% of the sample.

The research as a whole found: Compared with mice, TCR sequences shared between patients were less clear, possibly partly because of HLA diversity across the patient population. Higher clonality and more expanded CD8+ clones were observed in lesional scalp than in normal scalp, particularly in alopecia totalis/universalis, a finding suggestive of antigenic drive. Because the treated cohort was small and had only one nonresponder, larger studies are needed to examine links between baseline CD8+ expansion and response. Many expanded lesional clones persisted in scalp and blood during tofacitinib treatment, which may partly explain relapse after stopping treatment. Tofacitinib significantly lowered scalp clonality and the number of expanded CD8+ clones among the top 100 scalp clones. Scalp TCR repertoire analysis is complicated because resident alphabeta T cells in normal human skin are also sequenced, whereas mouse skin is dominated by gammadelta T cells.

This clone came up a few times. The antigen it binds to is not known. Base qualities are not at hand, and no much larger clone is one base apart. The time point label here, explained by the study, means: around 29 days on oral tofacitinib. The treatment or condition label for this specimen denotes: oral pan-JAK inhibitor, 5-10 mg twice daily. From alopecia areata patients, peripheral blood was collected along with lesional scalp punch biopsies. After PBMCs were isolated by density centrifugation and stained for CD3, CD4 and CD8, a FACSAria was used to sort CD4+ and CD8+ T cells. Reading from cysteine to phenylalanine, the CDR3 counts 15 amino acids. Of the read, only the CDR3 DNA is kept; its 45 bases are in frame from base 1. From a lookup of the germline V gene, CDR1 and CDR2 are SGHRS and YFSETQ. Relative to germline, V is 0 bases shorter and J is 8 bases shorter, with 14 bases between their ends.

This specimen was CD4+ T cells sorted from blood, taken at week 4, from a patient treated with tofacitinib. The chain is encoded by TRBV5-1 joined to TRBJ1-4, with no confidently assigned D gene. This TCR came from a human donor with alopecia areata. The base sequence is TGCGCCAGCAGCTTGGAGGGCGGAGCGTACGAAAAACTGTTTTTT. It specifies CASSLEGGAYEKLFF.